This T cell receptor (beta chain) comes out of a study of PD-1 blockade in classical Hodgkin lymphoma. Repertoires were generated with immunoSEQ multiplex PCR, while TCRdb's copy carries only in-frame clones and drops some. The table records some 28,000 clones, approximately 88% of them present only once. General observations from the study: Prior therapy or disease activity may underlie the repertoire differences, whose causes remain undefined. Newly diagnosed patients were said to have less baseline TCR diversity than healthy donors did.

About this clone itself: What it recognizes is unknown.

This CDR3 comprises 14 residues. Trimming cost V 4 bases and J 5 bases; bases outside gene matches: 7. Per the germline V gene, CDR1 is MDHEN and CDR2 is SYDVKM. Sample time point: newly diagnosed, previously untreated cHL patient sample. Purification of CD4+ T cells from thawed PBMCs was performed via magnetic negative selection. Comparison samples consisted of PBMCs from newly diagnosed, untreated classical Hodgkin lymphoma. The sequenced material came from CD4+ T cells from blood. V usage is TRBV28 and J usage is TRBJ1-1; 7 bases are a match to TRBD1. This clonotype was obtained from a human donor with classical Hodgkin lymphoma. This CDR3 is CASSSNRGWTEAFF. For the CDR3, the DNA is TGTGCCAGCAGTTCCAACAGGGGTTGGACTGAAGCTTTCTTT.